Listed below are T cell receptor beta chains from one sample, sequenced in a study of blood T cell repertoires in COVID-19. Libraries were prepared by immunoSEQ multiplex PCR; TCRdb keeps only in-frame clonotypes and omits some of them. The sample records about 150,000 clones, about 80% being singletons. What was sequenced was peripheral blood. The receptors stem from a man between 65 and 85 years old with active or convalescent COVID-19. Each CDR3 is given with its conserved first and last residue. Size is omitted from some rows. Given values are once, few, many or a class for expanded clones.

J: TRBJ2-5
V: TRBV4-3
size: -
CDR3: CASSQDARQGLMTQYF

J: TRBJ1-2
V: TRBV25-1
size: -
CDR3: CASSDSLNYGYTF

J: TRBJ2-5
V: TRBV5-1
size: once
CDR3: CASSSLSGGVGETQYF

J: TRBJ1-5
V: TRBV2
size: -
CDR3: CASMAGYDQPQHF

J: TRBJ1-3
V: TRBV5-1
size: -
CDR3: CASSLDLGPGNTIYF

J: TRBJ2-2
V: TRBV19
size: -
CDR3: CATLARGYSGELFF

J: TRBJ2-5
V: TRBV18
size: -
CDR3: CASSPPSGSQETQYF

J: TRBJ1-2
V: TRBV30
size: -
CDR3: CAWKLRDRGVPRYGYTF

J: TRBJ1-5
V: TRBV11-2
size: -
CDR3: CASSLGQPDQPQHF

J: TRBJ2-5
V: TRBV7-2
size: once
CDR3: CASSQSGGRGQTQYF

J: TRBJ1-2
V: TRBV6-5
size: -
CDR3: CASSYGRYGYTF

J: TRBJ1-4
V: TRBV18
size: -
CDR3: CASSPLGTAGGEKLFF

J: TRBJ2-1
V: TRBV7-9
size: once
CDR3: CASSLALISGGSTDEQFF

J: TRBJ1-2
V: TRBV7-9
size: -
CDR3: CASSKDSYYGYTF

J: TRBJ1-2
V: TRBV28
size: -
CDR3: CASTPINVNYGYTF

J: TRBJ2-5
V: TRBV5-1
size: -
CDR3: CASSLGRGQETQYF

J: TRBJ1-2
V: TRBV19
size: once
CDR3: CASGRATVTYGYTF

J: TRBJ1-1
V: TRBV6-5
size: -
CDR3: CASTGGGQHTEAFF

J: TRBJ1-1
V: TRBV30
size: -
CDR3: CAWTPSSEAEAFF

J: TRBJ2-7
V: TRBV2
size: -
CDR3: CASTRRAYEQYF

J: TRBJ2-3
V: TRBV9
size: -
CDR3: CASSGTSVDTQYF

J: TRBJ1-1
V: TRBV2
size: -
CDR3: CASSERSEAFF

J: TRBJ1-2
V: TRBV29-1
size: -
CDR3: CSVRVDYGYTF

J: TRBJ1-2
V: TRBV10-1
size: -
CDR3: CASSNRQRINYGYTF

J: TRBJ2-2
V: TRBV7-8
size: many
CDR3: CATIGNQGKTGELFF

J: TRBJ1-1
V: TRBV10-2
size: -
CDR3: CASSAESTGNTEAFF

J: TRBJ2-3
V: TRBV6-1
size: -
CDR3: CASSERLDRKDTQYF

J: TRBJ2-2
V: TRBV5-1
size: -
CDR3: CASSVGQNTGELFF

J: TRBJ2-1
V: TRBV5-1
size: few
CDR3: CASSLGVGGPYNEQFF

J: TRBJ2-1
V: TRBV5-1
size: once
CDR3: CASSLGGPYNEQFF

J: TRBJ1-1
V: TRBV10-3
size: -
CDR3: CAISDRGRGNTEAFF

J: TRBJ2-1
V: TRBV9
size: once
CDR3: CASSVTGSSYNEQFF

J: TRBJ2-7
V: TRBV7-8
size: -
CDR3: CASSLAGLAYEQYF

J: TRBJ1-1
V: TRBV7-2
size: -
CDR3: CASSLLLFEAFF

J: TRBJ1-1
V: TRBV7-2
size: -
CDR3: CASSSPRRAKPEAFF

J: TRBJ2-1
V: TRBV5-6
size: once
CDR3: CASSPGWRGVPLEQFF

J: TRBJ2-7
V: TRBV18
size: -
CDR3: CASSPGTGRDEQYF

J: TRBJ1-2
V: TRBV7-9
size: -
CDR3: CASSAGTGENYGYTF

J: TRBJ1-4
V: TRBV2
size: -
CDR3: CASSPTGVREKLFF

J: TRBJ2-1
V: TRBV7-9
size: once
CDR3: CAIPRGGVDEQFF

J: TRBJ2-7
V: TRBV12-1
size: -
CDR3: CASSSGREQYF

J: TRBJ2-2
V: TRBV6-2/TRBV6-3
size: -
CDR3: CASSRQGAGELFF

J: TRBJ2-7
V: TRBV28
size: few
CDR3: CASTPWEGNYEQYF

J: TRBJ2-2
V: TRBV18
size: -
CDR3: CASSPRDKNTGELFF

J: TRBJ1-2
V: TRBV18
size: -
CDR3: CASSPQGIDYGYTF

J: TRBJ2-1
V: TRBV9
size: once
CDR3: CASSVDGGNPYNEQFF

J: TRBJ1-2
V: TRBV13
size: -
CDR3: CASSLGRYGYTF

J: TRBJ2-7
V: TRBV18
size: -
CDR3: CASSQYQGQGEQYF

J: TRBJ2-3
V: TRBV5-4
size: -
CDR3: CASSPGRGADTQYF

J: TRBJ1-4
V: TRBV11-2
size: -
CDR3: CASSLDAGSGEKLFF

J: TRBJ2-2
V: TRBV24-1
size: -
CDR3: CATREGARELFF